This T cell receptor (beta chain) was found in a study of regulatory T cells in long-lasting Graves disease. Study findings and constraints: Favoring TRBV28, TRBJ1-2 and TRBJ2-5 was a feature seen in persistent disease. Study of thyroid tissue was not done, with only peripheral blood studied.

This clonotype was counted ten times or more. Its antigen is still unknown. Documented time point: persistent/refractory GD, antithyroid drugs over 5 years with positive TRAb. Following extraction of RNA from PBMCs, that RNA was used to make the TCR library. One endocrinology department in Xi'an, China, was where patients came from. About 10 milliliters of peripheral blood were taken and placed in EDTA tubes. The CDR3 runs to 15 residues. V shed 5 bases and J shed 10 bases, with 21 bases lying between them. CDR1 and CDR2 from the germline V gene are SGHTA and FQGNSA. Researchers made TCR beta libraries by using iRepertoire HTBI primers and running Arm-PCR on CDR3 regions. Using its own MiXCR run on the multiplex PCR reads, TCRdb lists one record per CDR3 protein. The sample includes about 400,000 distinct CDR3 sequences, 20% of them seen just once.

The sequences come from peripheral blood mononuclear cells (PBMCs), collected when the disease was refractory, from a patient treated with antithyroid drugs. This sequence originates from a female donor with Graves disease. The genes are TRBV7-2 and TRBJ1-5; D may be TRBD1 (6 bases). CDR3 loop: CASSPGDTRFSPQHF. DNA for the CDR3: TGTGCCAGCAGCCCGGGGGACACCCGCTTTAGCCCCCAGCATTTT.